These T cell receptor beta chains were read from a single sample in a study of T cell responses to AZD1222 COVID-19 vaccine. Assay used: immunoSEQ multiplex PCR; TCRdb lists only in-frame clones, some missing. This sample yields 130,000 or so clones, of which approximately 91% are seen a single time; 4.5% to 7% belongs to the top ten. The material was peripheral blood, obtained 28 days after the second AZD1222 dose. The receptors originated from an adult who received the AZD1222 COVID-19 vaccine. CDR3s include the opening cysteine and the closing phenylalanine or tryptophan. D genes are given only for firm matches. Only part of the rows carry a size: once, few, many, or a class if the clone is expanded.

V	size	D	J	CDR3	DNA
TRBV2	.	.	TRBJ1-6	CASSGQATNNSPLHF	TGTGCCAGCTCCGGTCAAGCTACGAATAATTCACCCCTCCACTTT
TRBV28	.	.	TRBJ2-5	CASSLLQGYSLQETQYF	TGTGCCAGCAGTTTGCTACAGGGTTATTCTTTACAAGAGACCCAGTACTTC
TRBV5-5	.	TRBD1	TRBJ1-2	CASSRQGTGYGYTF	TGTGCCAGCAGCCGACAGGGAACGGGCTATGGCTACACCTTC
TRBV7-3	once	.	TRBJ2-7	CASSPSDEQYF	TGTGCCAGCAGCCCTTCCGACGAGCAGTACTTC
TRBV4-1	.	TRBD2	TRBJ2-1	CASSQHGLATNNEQFF	TGCGCCAGCAGCCAACATGGACTAGCGACGAACAATGAGCAGTTCTTC
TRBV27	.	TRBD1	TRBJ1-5	CASSALTGTNQPQHF	TGTGCCAGCAGTGCCCTGACAGGGACCAATCAGCCCCAGCATTTT
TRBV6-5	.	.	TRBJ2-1	CASFWTESSYNEQFF	TGTGCCAGCTTTTGGACAGAGAGCTCCTACAATGAGCAGTTCTTC
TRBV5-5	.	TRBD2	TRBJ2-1	CASSLGPGTSGIWNEQFF	TGTGCCAGCAGCTTGGGACCCGGGACTAGCGGGATATGGAATGAGCAGTTCTTC
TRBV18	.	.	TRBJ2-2	CASSPPAITGELFF	TGTGCCAGCTCACCACCAGCGATCACCGGGGAGCTGTTTTTT
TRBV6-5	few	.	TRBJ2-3	CASSRGGDTQYF	TGTGCCAGCAGCAGGGGGGGAGATACGCAGTATTTT
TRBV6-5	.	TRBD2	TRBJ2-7	CASWTGLAASYEQYF	TGTGCCAGCTGGACGGGGCTAGCGGCTTCCTACGAGCAGTACTTC
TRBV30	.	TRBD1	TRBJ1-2	CAGGQGYGYTF	TGTGCCGGGGGACAGGGCTATGGCTACACCTTC
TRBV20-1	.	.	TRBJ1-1	CSVLDPEAFF	TGCAGTGTTCTGGATCCTGAAGCTTTCTTT
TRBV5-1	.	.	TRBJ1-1	CASSLGRTNTEAFF	TGCGCCAGCAGCTTAGGACGTACGAACACTGAAGCTTTCTTT
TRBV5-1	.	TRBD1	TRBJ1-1	CASGDLRQGNTEAFF	TGCGCCAGTGGGGACCTCCGACAGGGAAACACTGAAGCTTTCTTT
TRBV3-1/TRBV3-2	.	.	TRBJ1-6	CASSQEAGGNSPLHF	TGTGCCAGCAGCCAAGAGGCAGGTGGGAATTCACCCCTCCACTTT
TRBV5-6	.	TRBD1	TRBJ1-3	CASSLSEQGSGNTIYF	TGTGCCAGCAGCTTGTCTGAACAGGGGTCGGGAAACACCATATATTTT
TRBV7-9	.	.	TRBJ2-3	CASSLGLQGTSTDTQYF	TGTGCCAGCAGCCTTGGATTACAGGGGACTAGCACAGATACGCAGTATTTT
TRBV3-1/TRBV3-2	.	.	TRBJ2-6	CASSLPRSGGANVLTF	TGTGCCAGCAGCCTGCCCCGCTCAGGTGGGGCCAACGTCCTGACTTTC
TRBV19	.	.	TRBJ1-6	CATRRDGNNSPLHF	TGTGCCACCAGAAGGGACGGTAATAATTCACCCCTCCACTTT
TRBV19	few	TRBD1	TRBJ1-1	CASSLRTGEAFF	TGTGCCAGTAGTCTGCGGACAGGGGAAGCTTTCTTT
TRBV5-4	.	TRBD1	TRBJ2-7	CASRKTGSYEQYF	TGTGCCAGCAGAAAGACAGGGTCCTACGAGCAGTACTTC
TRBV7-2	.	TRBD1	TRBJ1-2	CASSSGGDYYGYAF	TGTGCCAGCAGCTCAGGGGGGGACTACTATGGCTACGCCTTC
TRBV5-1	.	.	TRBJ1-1	CASSSGTLNTEAFF	TGCGCCAGCAGCTCCGGGACCTTAAACACTGAAGCTTTCTTT
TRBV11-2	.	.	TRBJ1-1	CASGTHRTEAFF	TGTGCCAGCGGAACACATCGCACTGAAGCTTTCTTT
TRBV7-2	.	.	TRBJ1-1	CASSSWEGNTEAFF	TGTGCCAGCAGCTCCTGGGAGGGGAACACTGAAGCTTTCTTT
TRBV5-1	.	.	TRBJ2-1	CASSLDVGNEQFF	TGCGCCAGCAGCTTGGATGTCGGGAATGAGCAGTTCTTC
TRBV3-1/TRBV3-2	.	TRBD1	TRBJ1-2	CASRLTGVESYGYTF	TGTGCCAGCAGACTAACAGGGGTCGAAAGCTATGGCTACACCTTC
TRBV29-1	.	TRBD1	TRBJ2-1	CSVPRTGEYYNEQFF	TGCAGCGTTCCCCGGACAGGGGAGTACTACAATGAGCAGTTCTTC
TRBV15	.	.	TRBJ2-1	CATSRAILTQGEQFF	TGTGCCACCAGCAGAGCGATACTAACACAGGGAGAGCAGTTCTTC
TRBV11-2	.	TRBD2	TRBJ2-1	CASSSTTSGGSSYNEQFF	TGTGCCAGCAGCTCTACCACTAGCGGGGGGAGCTCCTACAATGAGCAGTTCTTC
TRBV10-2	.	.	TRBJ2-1	CASSELTGEGYNEQFF	TGCGCCAGCAGTGAGTTAACGGGAGAGGGCTACAATGAGCAGTTCTTC